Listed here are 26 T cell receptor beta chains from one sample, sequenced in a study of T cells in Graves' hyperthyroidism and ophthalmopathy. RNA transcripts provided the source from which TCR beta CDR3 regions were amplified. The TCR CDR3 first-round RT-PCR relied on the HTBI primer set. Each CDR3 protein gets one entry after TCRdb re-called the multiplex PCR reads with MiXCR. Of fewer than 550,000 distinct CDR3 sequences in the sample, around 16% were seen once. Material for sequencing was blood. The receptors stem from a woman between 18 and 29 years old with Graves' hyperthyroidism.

The CDR3 region has the DNA TGTGCCAGCAGGATGGAGGCTAGCGGGAGGCCCTTGGGGCAGTACTTC. It yields the protein CASRMEASGRPLGQYF. The chain carries TRBV2 and TRBJ2-7; 11 nucleotides agree with TRBD2. The germline V gene encodes CDR1 SNHLY and CDR2 FYNNEI. CDR3 length equals 16 residues. Trimming at V came to 6 bases and at J to 9 bases, leaving 16 bases not matched to a gene. The complete variable domain, with remaining parts taken from reference TRBV2 and TRBJ2-7, reads EPEVTQTPSHQVTQMGQEVILRCVPISNHLYFYWYRQILGQKVEFLVSFYNNEISEKSEIFDDQFSVERPDGSNFTLKIRSTKLEDSAMYFCASRMEASGRPLGQYFGPGTRLTVT.

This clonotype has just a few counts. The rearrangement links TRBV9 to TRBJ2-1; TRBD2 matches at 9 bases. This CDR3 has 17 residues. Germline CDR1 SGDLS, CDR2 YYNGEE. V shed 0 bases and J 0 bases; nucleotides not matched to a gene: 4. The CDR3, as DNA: TGTGCCAGCAGCGTAGGGCTAGCGGGGAACTCCTACAATGAGCAGTTCTTC. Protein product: CASSVGLAGNSYNEQFF.

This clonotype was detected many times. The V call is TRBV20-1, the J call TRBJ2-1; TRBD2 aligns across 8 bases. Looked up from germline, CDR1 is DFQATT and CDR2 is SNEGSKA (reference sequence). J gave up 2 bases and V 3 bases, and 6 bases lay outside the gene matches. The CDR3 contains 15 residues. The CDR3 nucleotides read TGCAGTGCTAGCTCTAGCGGGTCCACCTACAATGAGCAGTTCTTC. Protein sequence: CSASSSGSTYNEQFF.

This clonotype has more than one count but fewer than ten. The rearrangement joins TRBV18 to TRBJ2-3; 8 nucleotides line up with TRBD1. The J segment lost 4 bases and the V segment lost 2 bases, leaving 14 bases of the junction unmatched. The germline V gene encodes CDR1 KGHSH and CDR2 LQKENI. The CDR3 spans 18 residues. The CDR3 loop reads CASSPWTGSGSTADTQYF. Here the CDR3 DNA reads TGTGCCAGCTCACCATGGACAGGGTCCGGGAGTACGGCAGATACGCAGTATTTT.

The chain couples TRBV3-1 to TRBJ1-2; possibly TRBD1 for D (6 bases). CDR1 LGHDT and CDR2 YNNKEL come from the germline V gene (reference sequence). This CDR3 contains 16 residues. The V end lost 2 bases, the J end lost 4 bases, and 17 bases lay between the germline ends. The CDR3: CASSQTGARASYGYTF. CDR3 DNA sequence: TGTGCCAGCAGCCAAACGGGGGCGCGAGCTAGCTATGGCTACACCTTC. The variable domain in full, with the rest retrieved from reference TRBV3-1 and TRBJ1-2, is DTAVSQTPKYLVTQMGNDKSIKCEQNLGHDTMYWYKQDSKKFLKIMFSYNNKELIINETVPNRFSPKSPDKAHLNLHINSLELGDSAVYFCASSQTGARASYGYTFGSGTRLTVV.

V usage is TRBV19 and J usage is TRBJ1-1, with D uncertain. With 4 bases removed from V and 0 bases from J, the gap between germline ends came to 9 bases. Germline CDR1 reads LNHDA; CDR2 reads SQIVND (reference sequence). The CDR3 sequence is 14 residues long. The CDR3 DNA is TGTGCCAGTAGTACCCAAGTAGTGAACACTGAAGCTTTCTTT. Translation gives CASSTQVVNTEAFF. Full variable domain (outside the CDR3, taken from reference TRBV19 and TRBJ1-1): DGGITQSPKYLFRKEGQNVTLSCEQNLNHDAMYWYRQDPGQGLRLIYYSQIVNDFQKGDIAEGYSVSREKKESFPLTVTSAQKNPTAFYLCASSTQVVNTEAFFGQGTRLTVV.

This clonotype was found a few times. CDR3 DNA sequence: TGTGCCACCTCGCGGGGGGACGGAGCTTTCTTT. Translation gives CATSRGDGAFF. The chain uses TRBV19 and TRBJ1-1, with D maybe TRBD1 (5 bases). The CDR3 runs 11 residues. Germline CDR1 is LNHDA and CDR2 is SQIVND (reference sequence). V lost 10 bases and J 10 bases, leaving 16 bases between the germline ends.

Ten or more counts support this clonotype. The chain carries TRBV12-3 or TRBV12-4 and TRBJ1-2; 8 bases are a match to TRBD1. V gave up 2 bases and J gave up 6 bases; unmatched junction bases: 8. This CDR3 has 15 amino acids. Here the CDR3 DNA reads TGTGCCAGCAGTTTAAGACAGGGGAAGAAGAATGGCTACACCTTC. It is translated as CASSLRQGKKNGYTF.

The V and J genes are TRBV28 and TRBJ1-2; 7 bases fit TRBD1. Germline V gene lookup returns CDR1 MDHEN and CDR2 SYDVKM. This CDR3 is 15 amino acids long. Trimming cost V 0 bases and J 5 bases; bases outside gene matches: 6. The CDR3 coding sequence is TGTGCCAGCAGTTTATGGCAGGGGGAGAGGTATGGCTACACCTTC. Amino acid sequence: CASSLWQGERYGYTF.

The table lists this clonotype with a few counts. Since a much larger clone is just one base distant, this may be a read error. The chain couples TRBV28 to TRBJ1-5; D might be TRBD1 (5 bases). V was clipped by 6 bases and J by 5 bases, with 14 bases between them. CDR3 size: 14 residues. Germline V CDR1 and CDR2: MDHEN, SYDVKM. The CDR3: CASRKRGVYQPQHF. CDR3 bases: TGTGCCAGCAGAAAACGGGGGGTTTATCAGCCCCAGCATTTT.

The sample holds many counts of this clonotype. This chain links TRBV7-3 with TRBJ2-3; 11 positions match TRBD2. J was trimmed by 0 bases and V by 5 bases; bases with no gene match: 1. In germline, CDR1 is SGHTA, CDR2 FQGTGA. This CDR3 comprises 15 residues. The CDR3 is CASSPSGGSTDTQYF. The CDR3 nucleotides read TGTGCCAGCAGCCCTAGCGGGGGGAGCACAGATACGCAGTATTTT.

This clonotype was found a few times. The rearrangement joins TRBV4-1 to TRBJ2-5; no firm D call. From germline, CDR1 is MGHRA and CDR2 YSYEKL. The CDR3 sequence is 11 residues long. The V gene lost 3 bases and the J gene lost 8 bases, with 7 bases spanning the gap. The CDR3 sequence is CASSQDATQYF. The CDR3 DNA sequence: TGCGCCAGCAGCCAGGATGCAACCCAGTACTTC.

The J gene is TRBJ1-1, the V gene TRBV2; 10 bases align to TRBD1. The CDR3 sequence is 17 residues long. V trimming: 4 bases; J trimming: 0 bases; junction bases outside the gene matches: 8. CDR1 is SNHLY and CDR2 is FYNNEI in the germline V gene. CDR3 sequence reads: CASSGGQGERMNTEAFF. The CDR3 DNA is TGTGCCAGCAGTGGAGGACAGGGGGAGAGGATGAACACTGAAGCTTTCTTT.

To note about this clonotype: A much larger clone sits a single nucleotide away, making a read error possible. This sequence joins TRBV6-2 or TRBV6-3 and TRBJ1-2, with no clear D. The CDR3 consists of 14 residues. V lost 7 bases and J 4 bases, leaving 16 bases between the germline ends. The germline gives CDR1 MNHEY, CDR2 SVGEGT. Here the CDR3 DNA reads TGTGCCAGCAAGTCACAGAGAATCAGCTATGGCTACACCTTC. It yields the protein CASKSQRISYGYTF.

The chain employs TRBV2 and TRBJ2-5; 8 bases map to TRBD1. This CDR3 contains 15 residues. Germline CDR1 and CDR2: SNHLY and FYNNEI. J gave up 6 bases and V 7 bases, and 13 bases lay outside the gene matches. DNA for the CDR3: TGTGCCAGCACGGTCGACGGACAGGGCCATCAGACCCAGTACTTC. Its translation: CASTVDGQGHQTQYF.

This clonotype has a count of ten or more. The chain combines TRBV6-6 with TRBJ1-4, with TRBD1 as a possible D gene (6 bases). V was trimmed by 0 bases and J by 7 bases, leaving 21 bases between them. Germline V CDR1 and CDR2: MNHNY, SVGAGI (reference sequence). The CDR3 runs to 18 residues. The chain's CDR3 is CASSYSNPGGGQSEKLFF. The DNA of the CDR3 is TGTGCCAGCAGTTACTCGAATCCAGGCGGGGGGCAAAGTGAAAAACTGTTTTTT.

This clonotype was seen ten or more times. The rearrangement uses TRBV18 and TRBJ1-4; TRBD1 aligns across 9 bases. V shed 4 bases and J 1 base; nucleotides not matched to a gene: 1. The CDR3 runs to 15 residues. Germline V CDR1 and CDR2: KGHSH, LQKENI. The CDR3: CASSRQGETNEKLFF. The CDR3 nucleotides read TGTGCCAGCTCACGACAGGGGGAAACTAATGAAAAACTGTTTTTT.

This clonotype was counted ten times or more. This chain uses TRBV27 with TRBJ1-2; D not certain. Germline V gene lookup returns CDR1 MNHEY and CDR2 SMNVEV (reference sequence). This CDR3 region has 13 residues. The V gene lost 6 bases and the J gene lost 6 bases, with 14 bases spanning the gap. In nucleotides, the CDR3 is TGTGCCAGCAGGCCCAGGTGGTACGATGGCTACACCTTC. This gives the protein CASRPRWYDGYTF.

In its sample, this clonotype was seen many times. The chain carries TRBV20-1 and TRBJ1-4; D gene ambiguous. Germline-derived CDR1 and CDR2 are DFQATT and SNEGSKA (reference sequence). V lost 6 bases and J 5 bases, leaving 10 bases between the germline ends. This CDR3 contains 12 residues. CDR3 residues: CSAEGPNEKLFF. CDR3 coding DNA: TGCAGTGCCGAAGGACCGAATGAAAAACTGTTTTTT.

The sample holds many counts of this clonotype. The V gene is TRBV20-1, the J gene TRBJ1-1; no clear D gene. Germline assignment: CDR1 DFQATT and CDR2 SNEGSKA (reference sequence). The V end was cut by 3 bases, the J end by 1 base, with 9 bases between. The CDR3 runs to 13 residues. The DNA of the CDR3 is TGCAGTGCTAGTGATGATAGGAACACTGAAGCTTTCTTT. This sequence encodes CSASDDRNTEAFF.

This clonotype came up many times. The CDR3: CASSISGTGASYGYTF. CDR3 DNA sequence: TGTGCCAGTAGTATCAGCGGGACAGGGGCTTCCTATGGCTACACCTTC. V usage is TRBV19 and J usage is TRBJ1-2; 10 bases map to TRBD1. The germline V gene has CDR1 LNHDA and CDR2 SQIVND (reference sequence). J lost 4 bases, V lost 3 bases, and 8 bases had no gene match. The CDR3 is 16 residues long.

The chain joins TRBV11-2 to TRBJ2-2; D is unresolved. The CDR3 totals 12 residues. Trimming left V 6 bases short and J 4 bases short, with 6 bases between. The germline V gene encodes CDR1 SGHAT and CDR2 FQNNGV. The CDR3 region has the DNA TGTGCCAGCAGGGTACTCACCGGGGAGCTGTTTTTT. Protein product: CASRVLTGELFF.

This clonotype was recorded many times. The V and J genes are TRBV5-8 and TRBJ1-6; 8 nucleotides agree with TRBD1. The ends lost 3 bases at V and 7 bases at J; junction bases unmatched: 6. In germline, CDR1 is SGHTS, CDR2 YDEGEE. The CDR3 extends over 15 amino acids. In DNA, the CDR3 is TGTGCCAGCAGCTCCGGGACAGGCGCAAATTCACCCCTCCACTTT. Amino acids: CASSSGTGANSPLHF.

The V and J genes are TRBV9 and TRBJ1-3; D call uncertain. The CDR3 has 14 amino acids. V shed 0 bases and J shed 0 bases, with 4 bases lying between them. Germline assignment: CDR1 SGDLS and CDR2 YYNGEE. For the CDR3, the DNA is TGTGCCAGCAGCGTAGACCTCTCTGGAAACACCATATATTTT. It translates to CASSVDLSGNTIYF.

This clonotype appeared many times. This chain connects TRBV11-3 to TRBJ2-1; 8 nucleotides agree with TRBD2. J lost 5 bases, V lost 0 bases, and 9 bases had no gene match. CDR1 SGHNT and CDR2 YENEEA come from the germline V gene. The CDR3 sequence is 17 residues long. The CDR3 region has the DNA TGTGCCAGCAGCTTAGATGGGGGACGGGGGGGCCACAATGAGCAGTTCTTC. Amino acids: CASSLDGGRGGHNEQFF.

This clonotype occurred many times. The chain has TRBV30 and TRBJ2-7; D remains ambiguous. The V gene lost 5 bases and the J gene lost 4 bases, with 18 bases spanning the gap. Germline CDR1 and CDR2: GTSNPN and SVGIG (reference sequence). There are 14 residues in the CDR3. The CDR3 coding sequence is TGTGCCTGGTCCGGTCCATCTCATACATACGAGCAGTACTTC. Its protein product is CAWSGPSHTYEQYF.